A selection of T cell receptor beta chains follows, all from one sample in a study of blood T cell repertoires in COVID-19. Data came from immunoSEQ multiplex PCR; TCRdb stores just in-frame clones and leaves some out. The profile shows 250,000 or so clones, around 80% of them singletons. Material for sequencing was peripheral blood. Receptor source: a human donor in a cohort sampled during active COVID-19. CDR3s include the opening cysteine and the closing phenylalanine or tryptophan. The D gene is left open where the match is weak. Clone size, where shown, is once, few, many, or a class for clones that have expanded.

v_call: TRBV24-1; d_call: TRBD1; clone_size: NA; j_call: TRBJ1-2; cdr3_nt: TGTGCCACCCGGGACAGAAACGAAAACTATGGCTACACCTTC; cdr3_aa: CATRDRNENYGYTF
v_call: TRBV11-2; d_call: TRBD2; clone_size: NA; j_call: TRBJ2-1; cdr3_nt: TGTGCCAGCAGCCCCTGGAGGACTAGCGGGAGAAGTGAGCAGTTCTTC; cdr3_aa: CASSPWRTSGRSEQFF
v_call: TRBV18; d_call: NA; clone_size: NA; j_call: TRBJ1-4; cdr3_nt: TGTGCCAGCTCACCACCGGATCCGGGAGCAACTAATGAAAAACTGTTTTTT; cdr3_aa: CASSPPDPGATNEKLFF
v_call: TRBV7-2; d_call: TRBD1; clone_size: NA; j_call: TRBJ1-5; cdr3_nt: TGTGCCAGCAGGCAAACAGGGGGCAAGCAGCCCCAGCATTTT; cdr3_aa: CASRQTGGKQPQHF
v_call: TRBV2; d_call: TRBD1; clone_size: NA; j_call: TRBJ1-6; cdr3_nt: TGTGCCAGCCTCCGGGACAGAAATTCACCCCTCCACTTT; cdr3_aa: CASLRDRNSPLHF
v_call: TRBV5-1; d_call: NA; clone_size: NA; j_call: TRBJ2-7; cdr3_nt: TGCGCCAGCAGCTCCCAGGGGGGTTCCTACGAGCAGTACTTC; cdr3_aa: CASSSQGGSYEQYF
v_call: TRBV6-1; d_call: TRBD2; clone_size: few; j_call: TRBJ2-2; cdr3_nt: TGTGCCAGCAGTGCGGCCGGGACTAGCCTCGGGGTCGGGGAGCTGTTTTTT; cdr3_aa: CASSAAGTSLGVGELFF
v_call: TRBV9; d_call: NA; clone_size: NA; j_call: TRBJ1-5; cdr3_nt: TGTGCCAGCAGCCCCTCGACAGAATTCAATCAGCCCCAGCATTTT; cdr3_aa: CASSPSTEFNQPQHF
v_call: TRBV7-3; d_call: TRBD2; clone_size: NA; j_call: TRBJ2-1; cdr3_nt: TGTGCCAGCAGCTTCCTAGCGGGGAGAGTGGATGAGCAGTTCTTC; cdr3_aa: CASSFLAGRVDEQFF
v_call: TRBV5-1; d_call: TRBD2; clone_size: NA; j_call: TRBJ2-5; cdr3_nt: TGCGCCAGCAGCCGACTAGCGGGGGGGCCAGAGACCCAGTACTTC; cdr3_aa: CASSRLAGGPETQYF
v_call: TRBV6-5; d_call: TRBD2; clone_size: NA; j_call: TRBJ2-5; cdr3_nt: TGTGCCAGCAGTTCCCGGACTAGCGGGGGCCAAGAGACCCAGTACTTC; cdr3_aa: CASSSRTSGGQETQYF
v_call: TRBV3-1/TRBV3-2; d_call: TRBD2; clone_size: NA; j_call: TRBJ2-5; cdr3_nt: TGTGCCAGCAGCCAAAATCGCATGACGGGGGGGCAAGAGACCCAGTACTTC; cdr3_aa: CASSQNRMTGGQETQYF
v_call: TRBV4-2; d_call: TRBD2; clone_size: few; j_call: TRBJ2-3; cdr3_nt: TGTGCCAGCAGCCAAGAGGCTAGCGGGGGGGTCAGAGATACGCAGTATTTT; cdr3_aa: CASSQEASGGVRDTQYF
v_call: TRBV28; d_call: NA; clone_size: NA; j_call: TRBJ2-7; cdr3_nt: TGTGCCAGCACCCTAGGGGGCGAGCAGTACTTC; cdr3_aa: CASTLGGEQYF
v_call: TRBV3-1/TRBV3-2; d_call: NA; clone_size: NA; j_call: TRBJ1-2; cdr3_nt: TGTGCCAGCAGCCCACCGACAGTCAACTATGGCTACACCTTC; cdr3_aa: CASSPPTVNYGYTF
v_call: TRBV6-1; d_call: NA; clone_size: NA; j_call: TRBJ1-5; cdr3_nt: TGTGCCAGCAGTGAAAGGGGAAGGTATCAGCCCCAGCATTTT; cdr3_aa: CASSERGRYQPQHF
v_call: TRBV15; d_call: NA; clone_size: NA; j_call: TRBJ1-1; cdr3_nt: TGTGCCACCAGCACCCCGGACACTGAAGCTTTCTTT; cdr3_aa: CATSTPDTEAFF
v_call: TRBV19; d_call: NA; clone_size: NA; j_call: TRBJ2-4; cdr3_nt: TGTGCCAGTAGTATAGCGGAGCGATTCCTAGCCAAAAACATTCAGTACTTC; cdr3_aa: CASSIAERFLAKNIQYF
v_call: TRBV19; d_call: NA; clone_size: NA; j_call: TRBJ2-5; cdr3_nt: TGTGCCAGTAGTATACTAGAGACCCAGTACTTC; cdr3_aa: CASSILETQYF
v_call: TRBV19; d_call: NA; clone_size: NA; j_call: TRBJ2-1; cdr3_nt: TGTGCCAGTAGCCCCTTTGAGCCCTACAATGAGCAGTTCTTC; cdr3_aa: CASSPFEPYNEQFF
v_call: TRBV5-4; d_call: NA; clone_size: NA; j_call: TRBJ1-1; cdr3_nt: TGTGCCAGCAGAAAGGGCGGCAGGGGCTCCTCTGTGAACACTGAAGCTTTCTTT; cdr3_aa: CASRKGGRGSSVNTEAFF
v_call: TRBV19; d_call: NA; clone_size: NA; j_call: TRBJ2-1; cdr3_nt: TGTGCCAGTAGTATAGGAGGGCCATGGGATGAGCAGTTCTTC; cdr3_aa: CASSIGGPWDEQFF
v_call: TRBV5-1; d_call: NA; clone_size: NA; j_call: TRBJ1-2; cdr3_nt: TGCGCCAGCAGCTTGGATGCACTGGTCAATGGCTACACCTTC; cdr3_aa: CASSLDALVNGYTF
v_call: TRBV5-1; d_call: TRBD1; clone_size: NA; j_call: TRBJ2-7; cdr3_nt: TGCGCCAGCAGCTTTGGGACAGGGGGCAACGAGCAGTACTTC; cdr3_aa: CASSFGTGGNEQYF
v_call: TRBV2; d_call: NA; clone_size: NA; j_call: TRBJ1-2; cdr3_nt: TGTGCCAGCAGTGCATTGGCCCTACAGGGTTTACACACCTTC; cdr3_aa: CASSALALQGLHTF
v_call: TRBV6-5; d_call: NA; clone_size: many; j_call: TRBJ2-1; cdr3_nt: TGTGCCAGCACCGGTCGCTCCTCCTACAATGAGCAGTTCTTC; cdr3_aa: CASTGRSSYNEQFF
v_call: TRBV11-2; d_call: TRBD1; clone_size: NA; j_call: TRBJ1-3; cdr3_nt: TGTGCCAGCAGCTCATGGAAGGAGGGGGCGAGAGGAAACACCATATATTTT; cdr3_aa: CASSSWKEGARGNTIYF
v_call: TRBV29-1; d_call: NA; clone_size: NA; j_call: TRBJ2-4; cdr3_nt: TGCAGCGTTGAAGATCGAGGGTTGCTTAAACCCCTAGCCAAAAACATTCAGTACTTC; cdr3_aa: CSVEDRGLLKPLAKNIQYF
v_call: TRBV6-5; d_call: NA; clone_size: NA; j_call: TRBJ2-7; cdr3_nt: TGTGCCAGCAGTATCGATGGACTCTCCTCCTACGAGCAGTACTTC; cdr3_aa: CASSIDGLSSYEQYF